The clone carrying this T cell receptor beta chain was detected ten times or more. Libraries were prepared by immunoSEQ multiplex PCR; TCRdb keeps only in-frame clonotypes and omits some of them. The repertoire consists of 30,000 to 50,000 clones, none detected only once. The record originates from a study of T cells after posttransplantation cyclophosphamide. CDR3 size: 13 residues. Germline CDR1 reads SNHLY; CDR2 reads FYNNEI. V was shortened by 3 bases and J by 2 bases, with 7 bases between the two germline ends. Sequences were obtained from PBMCs. The receptor was derived from a woman aged 50 to 60 in good health and a related stem cell transplant donor. The genes are TRBV2 and TRBJ1-2; D call uncertain. The CDR3 protein is CASSDTLNYGYTF. CDR3 nucleotides: TGTGCCAGCAGTGACACTCTCAACTATGGCTACACCTTC.